This T cell receptor beta chain was identified during a study of blood T cell repertoires in COVID-19. Participants' own reports of clinical history determined their cohort assignment. Germline V gene lookup returns CDR1 SQVTM and CDR2 ANQGSEA. The CDR3 has 14 amino acids. Trimming removed 7 bases from V and 6 bases from J; junction bases left unmatched: 13. Original processing methods: It was from reference gene primer amplification that nucleated cell counts were estimated. Assay: immunoSEQ multiplex PCR; the TCRdb copy retains only in-frame clones and omits some. V, J and clone size are those of that table, while D and trimming were read from the DNA. The table has roughly 280,000 clones, over 75% seen once.

This clonotype originated in a woman between 18 and 29 years old who had recovered from COVID-19. V gene TRBV29-1 combines with J gene TRBJ1-2, with TRBD1 identical over 8 bases. The sample comprised PBMCs or T cells enriched from blood (not recorded which). CDR3 bases: TGCAGCGCCGGACAGGGACCAGGGCGGGATGGCTACACCTTC. It codes for CSAGQGPGRDGYTF. Full variable domain (outside the CDR3, taken from reference TRBV29-1 and TRBJ1-2): SAVISQKPSRDICQRGTSLTIQCQVDSQVTMMFWYRQQPGQSLTLIATANQGSEATYESGFVIDKFPISRPNLTFSTLTVSNMSPEDSSIYLCSAGQGPGRDGYTFGSGTRLTVV.